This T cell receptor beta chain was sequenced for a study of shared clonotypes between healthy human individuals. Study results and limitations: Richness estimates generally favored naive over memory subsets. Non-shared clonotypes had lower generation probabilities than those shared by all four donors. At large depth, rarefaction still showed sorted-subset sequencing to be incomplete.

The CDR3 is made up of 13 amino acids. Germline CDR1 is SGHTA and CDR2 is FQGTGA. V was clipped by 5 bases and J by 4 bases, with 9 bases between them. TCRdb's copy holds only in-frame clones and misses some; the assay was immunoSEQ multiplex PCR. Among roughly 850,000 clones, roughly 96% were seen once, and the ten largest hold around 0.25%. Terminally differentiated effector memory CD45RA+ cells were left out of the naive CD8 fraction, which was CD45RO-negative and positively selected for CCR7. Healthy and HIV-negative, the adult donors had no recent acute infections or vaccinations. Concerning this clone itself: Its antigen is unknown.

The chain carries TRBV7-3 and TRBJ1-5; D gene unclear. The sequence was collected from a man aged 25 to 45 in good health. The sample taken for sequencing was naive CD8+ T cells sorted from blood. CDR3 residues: CASSQTANQPQHF. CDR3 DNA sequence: TGTGCCAGCAGCCAGACGGCTAATCAGCCCCAGCATTTT.